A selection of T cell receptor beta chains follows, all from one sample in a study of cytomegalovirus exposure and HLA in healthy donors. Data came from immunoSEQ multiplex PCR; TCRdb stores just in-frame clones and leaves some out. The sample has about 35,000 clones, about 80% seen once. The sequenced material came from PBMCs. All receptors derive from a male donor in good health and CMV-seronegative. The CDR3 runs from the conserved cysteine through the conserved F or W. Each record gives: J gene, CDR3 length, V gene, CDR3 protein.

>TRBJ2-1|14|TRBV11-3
CASSPRQGGNEQFF
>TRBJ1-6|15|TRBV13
CASNNKGHLNSPLHF
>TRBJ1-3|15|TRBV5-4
CASSGGTGDRNTIYF
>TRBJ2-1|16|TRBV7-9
CASSITGTGRFNEQFF
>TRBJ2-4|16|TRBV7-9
CASSLQGGQVKNIQYF
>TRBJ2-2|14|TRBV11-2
CASSFARGTGELFF
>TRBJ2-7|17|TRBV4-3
CASSQDVGAVPSYEQYF
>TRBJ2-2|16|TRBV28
CASSLYTSGTVRELFF
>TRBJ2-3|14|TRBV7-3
CASSLAGAPDTQYF
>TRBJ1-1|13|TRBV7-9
CASSPGYDTEAFF
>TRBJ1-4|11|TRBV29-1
CSVDGENGLFF
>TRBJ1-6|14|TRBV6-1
CASSDNGLHSPLHF
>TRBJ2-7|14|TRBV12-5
CASGLLTTGGVQYF
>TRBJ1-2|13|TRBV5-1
CASSSGQGYGYTF
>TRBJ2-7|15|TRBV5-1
CASSPRTGEGGEQYF
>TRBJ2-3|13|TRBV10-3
CAISGASTDTQYF
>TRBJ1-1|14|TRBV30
CAWTRRRGFAKAFF
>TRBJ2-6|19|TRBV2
CASSGRLAGTPGGANVLTF